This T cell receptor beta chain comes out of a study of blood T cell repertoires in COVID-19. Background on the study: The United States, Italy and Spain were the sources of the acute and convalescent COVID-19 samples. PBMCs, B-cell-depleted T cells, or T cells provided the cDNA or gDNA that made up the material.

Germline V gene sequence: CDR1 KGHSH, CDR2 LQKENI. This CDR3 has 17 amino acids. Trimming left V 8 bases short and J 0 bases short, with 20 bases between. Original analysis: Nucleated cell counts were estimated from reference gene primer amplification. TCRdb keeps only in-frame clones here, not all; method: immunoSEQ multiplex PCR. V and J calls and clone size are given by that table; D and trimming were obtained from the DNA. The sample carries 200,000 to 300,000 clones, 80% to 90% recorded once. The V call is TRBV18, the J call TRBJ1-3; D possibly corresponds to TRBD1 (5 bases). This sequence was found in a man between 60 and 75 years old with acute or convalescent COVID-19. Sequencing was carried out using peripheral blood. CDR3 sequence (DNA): TGTGCCAGCGCAAGGAGCGGGACCGTTGGCTCTGGAAACACCATATATTTT. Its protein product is CASARSGTVGSGNTIYF.